This TCR beta chain was captured by sequencing in a study of blood T cell repertoires in COVID-19. Trimming cost V 5 bases and J 4 bases; bases outside gene matches: 11. The CDR3 is 16 amino acids. CDR1 and CDR2 (germline): SGHVS, FNYEAQ. Assignments of participants to cohorts depended upon their own reported clinical history. Sequencing used immunoSEQ multiplex PCR; TCRdb keeps in-frame clones, though not all of them. The data show 200,000 to 250,000 clones, approximately 82% seen once. This receptor was taken from a man aged 35 to 55 who had recovered from COVID-19. This sequence joins TRBV7-6 and TRBJ2-1; 7 bases are a match to TRBD2. Material for sequencing was PBMCs or T cells enriched from blood (not recorded which). The CDR3 region is CASSPLGGTGYNEQFF. The CDR3 coding sequence is TGTGCCAGCAGCCCCCTCGGGGGGACGGGGTACAATGAGCAGTTCTTC.